Shown below are 21 T cell receptor beta chains from a single sample sequenced in a study of shared clonotypes between healthy human individuals. TCRdb's copy holds only in-frame clones and misses some; the assay was immunoSEQ multiplex PCR. The data hold 2 million to 3 million clones, with approximately 94% observed a single time. What was sequenced was naive CD4+ T cells from PBMCs. The subset denotes: CD45RA+ positively selected. These TCRs come from a man in his late teens or twenties in good health. Some clones in this sample may be carry-over from other donors' samples.

The V gene is TRBV27, the J gene TRBJ2-7, with D perhaps TRBD1 or TRBD2 (6 bases each). Germline V lookup: CDR1 MNHEY, CDR2 SMNVEV (reference sequence). Trimming pared 0 bases from V and 4 bases from J, leaving 19 bases between. CDR3 length: 17 residues. CDR3 in DNA: TGTGCCAGCAGTTTATCTACCGTACCGGGGGCGCGGTACGAGCAGTACTTC. Translating gives CASSLSTVPGARYEQYF.

This clone was recorded only once. This chain joins TRBV7-9 and TRBJ1-6; 10 bases are shared with TRBD1. Germline CDR1 reads SEHNR; CDR2 reads FQNEAQ (reference sequence). The CDR3 has 15 residues. V trimming: 5 bases; J trimming: 10 bases; junction bases outside the gene matches: 8. Written as DNA, the CDR3 is TGTGCCAGCAGCCCATTGGACAGGGGGAACTCACCCCTCCACTTT. This codes for CASSPLDRGNSPLHF.

For this clone: Other DNA sequences of this sample code for an identical CDR3. The V call is TRBV29-1, the J call TRBJ1-5, with TRBD1 matching over 7 bases. This CDR3 spans 13 amino acids. Unmatched junction bases numbered 1, after V lost 3 bases and J lost 2 bases. From germline, CDR1 is SQVTM and CDR2 ANQGSEA. The CDR3 DNA reads as TGCAGCGTTGATACAGGGGGCAATCAGCCCCAGCATTTT. Amino acids: CSVDTGGNQPQHF.

This clone has just one count. The rearrangement uses TRBV19 and TRBJ1-5; 7 bases fit TRBD1. Germline lookup yields CDR1 LNHDA and CDR2 SQIVND (reference sequence). This CDR3 spans 15 amino acids. J was trimmed by 5 bases and V by 5 bases; bases with no gene match: 9. DNA for the CDR3: TGTGCCAGTAGTGAATCCGGGACAGTGTATCAGCCCCAGCATTTT. Its protein is CASSESGTVYQPQHF.

Only one count was recorded for this clone. The V call is TRBV10-3, the J call TRBJ2-3, with 8 bases fitting TRBD2. J lost 0 bases, V lost 8 bases, and 4 bases had no gene match. Per germline, CDR1 ENHRY and CDR2 SYGVKD. The CDR3 consists of 14 residues. The CDR3: CAIPASGSTDTQYF. CDR3 in DNA: TGTGCCATCCCGGCTAGCGGGAGCACAGATACGCAGTATTTT.

The J gene is TRBJ1-1, the V gene TRBV12-2. TRBV12-2 has pseudogene status. The CDR3 loop spans 13 amino acids. CDR3 loop: CASRLVPEGTAFF. The CDR3 nucleotides read TGTGCAAGTCGCTTAGTTCCCGAGGGGACAGCTTTCTTT.

The rearrangement uses TRBV7-9 and TRBJ1-1; D remains unclear. This CDR3 region has 19 residues. Per the germline V gene, CDR1 is SEHNR and CDR2 is FQNEAQ (reference sequence). V gave up 3 bases and J gave up 2 bases, with 25 bases separating them. The CDR3 region is CASSLVTSYYGVANTEAFF. CDR3 nucleotides: TGTGCCAGCAGCTTGGTAACGTCATATTACGGAGTCGCAAACACTGAAGCTTTCTTT.

V and J are TRBV28 and TRBJ2-1; 7 bases are shared with TRBD1. Germline V CDR1 and CDR2: MDHEN, SYDVKM. This CDR3 spans 19 amino acids. Unmatched junction bases numbered 16, after V lost 4 bases and J lost 1 base. CDR3 loop: CASSSPGTQGERSYNEQFF. The CDR3 coding sequence is TGTGCCAGCAGTTCTCCCGGGACGCAGGGGGAACGGTCCTACAATGAGCAGTTCTTC.

The chain recombines TRBV5-5 with TRBJ2-3; D is uncertain. Germline CDR1 and CDR2: SGHKS and YYEKEE (reference sequence). This CDR3 contains 15 residues. Deletions cut 4 bases from V and 2 bases from J, with 14 bases between. CDR3 in amino acids: CASSLQIADTDTQYF. CDR3 sequence (DNA): TGTGCCAGCAGCCTACAAATCGCGGACACAGATACGCAGTATTTT.

The chain couples TRBV27 to TRBJ2-7; D may match TRBD1 or TRBD2 (5 bases each). The V end was cut by 4 bases, the J end by 3 bases, with 16 bases between. CDR1 is MNHEY and CDR2 is SMNVEV in the germline V gene (reference sequence). The CDR3 spans 15 residues. The CDR3, as DNA: TGTGCCAGCAGTTCCTGGCGCCAGGGAGTCTACGAGCAGTACTTC. This encodes CASSSWRQGVYEQYF.

The CDR3 is CASSLGQPHGYTF. The CDR3 DNA reads as TGTGCCAGCAGTTTGGGGCAGCCCCATGGCTACACCTTC. The rearrangement joins TRBV7-2 to TRBJ1-2, with D perhaps matching TRBD1 (5 bases). CDR1 SGHTA and CDR2 FQGNSA come from the germline V gene. V lost 6 bases and J 6 bases, leaving 14 bases between the germline ends. The CDR3 is 13 residues long.

V usage is TRBV7-2 and J usage is TRBJ2-3, with 15 bases aligning to TRBD2. The CDR3 sequence is 15 residues long. V lost 4 bases to trimming and J lost 6 bases; unmatched junction nucleotides: 2. Germline-derived CDR1 and CDR2 are SGHTA and FQGNSA. CDR3 nucleotide sequence: TGTGCCAGCAGCTCCGGGACTAGCGGGAGGGATACGCAGTATTTT. Its translation is CASSSGTSGRDTQYF.

The rearrangement uses TRBV7-9 and TRBJ1-1, with unresolved D. Trimming shortened V by 6 bases and J by 2 bases, and 10 bases separated the two germline ends. This CDR3 spans 13 amino acids. Germline CDR1 and CDR2: SEHNR and FQNEAQ (reference sequence). For the CDR3, the DNA is TGTGCCAGCAGTTCGACTTCTAACACTGAAGCTTTCTTT. Its protein is CASSSTSNTEAFF.

This clone was counted a single time. Germline is not matched at one junction end, which may reflect a read error. V gene TRBV28 combines with J gene TRBJ2-7; D is possibly TRBD2 (5 bases). The CDR3 runs to 13 residues. The germline gives CDR1 MDHEN, CDR2 SYDVKM. The CDR3 bases are TGTGCCAGCAAGAAGGGCGGCGGACTTCACAGTCACTTC. Its translation: CASKKGGGLHSHF.

The V call is TRBV6-5, the J call TRBJ2-7; D not certain. Germline V gives CDR1 MNHEY, CDR2 SVGAGI. The CDR3 is 16 residues long. Deletions cut 0 bases from V and 0 bases from J, with 12 bases between. CDR3 in amino acids: CASSYSAPRSSYEQYF. As DNA, the CDR3 is TGTGCCAGCAGTTACTCGGCCCCTAGGAGCTCCTACGAGCAGTACTTC.

The sample holds one count of this clone. Other DNA sequences in the same sample also yield this CDR3. The chain combines TRBV9 with TRBJ2-1; 8 bases match TRBD2. The CDR3 covers 15 residues. CDR1 and CDR2 from the germline V gene are SGDLS and YYNGEE. V dropped 1 base and J dropped 2; count of bases not matched to a gene: 2. CDR3 bases: TGTGCCAGCAGCGTAACGGGAGGGCCCTACAATGAGCAGTTCTTC. Its protein product is CASSVTGGPYNEQFF. Using reference TRBV9 and TRBJ2-1 for the parts outside the CDR3, the full variable domain is DSGVTQTPKHLITATGQRVTLRCSPRSGDLSVYWYQQSLDQGLQFLIQYYNGEERAKGNILERFSAQQFPDLHSELNLSSLELGDSALYFCASSVTGGPYNEQFFGPGTRLTVL.

V and J are TRBV15 and TRBJ1-2, with D possibly matching TRBD1 (6 bases). CDR3 length: 13 amino acids. Germline CDR1 is LNHNV and CDR2 is YYDKDF (reference sequence). V was trimmed by 1 base and J by 7 bases, leaving 10 bases between them. CDR3 region: CATSRGGQSGYTF. CDR3 DNA: TGTGCCACCAGCAGAGGGGGACAAAGTGGCTACACCTTC. The whole variable domain, remainder taken from reference TRBV15 and TRBJ1-2, is DAMVIQNPRYQVTQFGKPVTLSCSQTLNHNVMYWYQQKSSQAPKLLFHYYDKDFNNEADTPDNFQSRRPNTSFCFLDIRSPGLGDTAMYLCATSRGGQSGYTFGSGTRLTVV.

V usage is TRBV6-1 and J usage is TRBJ2-3; TRBD1 matches at 8 bases. Germline V CDR1 and CDR2: MNHNS, SASEGT. V lost 7 bases to trimming and J lost 1 base; unmatched junction nucleotides: 7. The CDR3 has 15 residues. CDR3 in amino acids: CASNHPGQGTDTQYF. The CDR3 region has the DNA TGTGCCAGCAACCACCCGGGACAGGGCACAGATACGCAGTATTTT.

Here the CDR3 DNA reads TGTGCCAGCGCTGGTAACTATGGCTACACCTTC. This sequence encodes CASAGNYGYTF. V gene TRBV7-9 combines with J gene TRBJ1-2; D uncertain. This CDR3 contains 11 residues. The V and J ends lost 8 bases and 1 base respectively, with 5 bases between them. Germline loops: CDR1 SEHNR, CDR2 FQNEAQ (reference sequence).

The V gene is TRBV14, the J gene TRBJ1-2; 10 bases are a match to TRBD1. Germline CDR1 reads SGHDN; CDR2 reads FVKESK. V shed 4 bases and J 7 bases; nucleotides not matched to a gene: 3. The CDR3 contains 13 residues. This chain's CDR3 is CASSPGTGAGYTF. The CDR3, as DNA: TGTGCCAGCAGCCCCGGGACAGGGGCTGGCTACACCTTC. The full variable domain, in which reference TRBV14 and TRBJ1-2 provide the parts outside the CDR3, is EAGVTQFPSHSVIEKGQTVTLRCDPISGHDNLYWYRRVMGKEIKFLLHFVKESKQDESGMPNNRFLAERTGGTYSTLKVQPAELEDSGVYFCASSPGTGAGYTFGSGTRLTVV.

The chain recombines TRBV29-1 with TRBJ1-4; tentatively, D is TRBD1 (6 bases). The CDR3 consists of 13 residues. Germline assignment: CDR1 SQVTM and CDR2 ANQGSEA. V lost 6 bases to trimming and J lost 1 base, with 9 bases between them. CDR3 coding DNA: TGCAGCGTCGGAGGGGGAACTAATGAAAAACTGTTTTTT. Translating gives CSVGGGTNEKLFF.